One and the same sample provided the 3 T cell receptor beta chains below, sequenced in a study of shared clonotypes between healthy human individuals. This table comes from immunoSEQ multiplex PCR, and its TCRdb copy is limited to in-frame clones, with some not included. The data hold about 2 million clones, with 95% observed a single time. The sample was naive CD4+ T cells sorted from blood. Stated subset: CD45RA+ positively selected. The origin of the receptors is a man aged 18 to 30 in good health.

The CDR3 loop reads CASSLVMTGGELFF. The CDR3 coding sequence is TGTGCCAGCAGCTTAGTGATGACTGGTGGGGAGCTGTTTTTT. J is TRBJ2-2 and V is TRBV7-2; D not certain. V lost 1 base to trimming and J lost 8 bases, with 11 bases between them. This CDR3 comprises 14 residues. Germline V gives CDR1 SGHTA, CDR2 FQGNSA.

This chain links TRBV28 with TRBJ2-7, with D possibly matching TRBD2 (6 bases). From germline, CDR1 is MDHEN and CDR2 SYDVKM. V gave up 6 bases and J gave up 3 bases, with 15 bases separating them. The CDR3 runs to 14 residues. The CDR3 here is CASSPGGQIYEQYF. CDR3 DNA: TGTGCCAGCAGCCCCGGAGGGCAGATCTACGAGCAGTACTTC.

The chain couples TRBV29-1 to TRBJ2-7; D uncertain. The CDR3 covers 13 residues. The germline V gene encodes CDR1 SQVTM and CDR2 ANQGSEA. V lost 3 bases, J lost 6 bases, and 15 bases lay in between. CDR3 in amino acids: CSVDRVGAREQYF. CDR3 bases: TGCAGCGTTGACCGGGTAGGCGCGCGCGAGCAGTACTTC.